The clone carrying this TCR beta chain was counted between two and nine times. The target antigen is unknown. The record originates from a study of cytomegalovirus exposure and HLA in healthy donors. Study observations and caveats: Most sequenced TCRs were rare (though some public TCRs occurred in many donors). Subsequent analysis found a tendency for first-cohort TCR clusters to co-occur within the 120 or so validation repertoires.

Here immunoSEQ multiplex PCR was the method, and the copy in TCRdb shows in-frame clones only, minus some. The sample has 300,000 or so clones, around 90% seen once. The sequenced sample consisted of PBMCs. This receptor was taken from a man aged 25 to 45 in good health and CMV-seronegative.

CDR3 loop: CASSVLAGVPTGELFF. For the CDR3, the DNA is TGTGCCAGCAGCGTCCTAGCGGGGGTACCCACCGGGGAGCTGTTTTTT. The V call is TRBV9, the J call TRBJ2-2; TRBD2 aligns across 10 bases. This CDR3 is 16 amino acids long. V lost 2 bases to trimming and J lost 4 bases; unmatched junction nucleotides: 5. Germline assignment: CDR1 SGDLS and CDR2 YYNGEE. The full variable domain, completed using reference TRBV9 and TRBJ2-2, is DSGVTQTPKHLITATGQRVTLRCSPRSGDLSVYWYQQSLDQGLQFLIQYYNGEERAKGNILERFSAQQFPDLHSELNLSSLELGDSALYFCASSVLAGVPTGELFFGEGSRLTVL.